This TCR beta chain was found in a study of shared clonotypes between healthy human individuals. Looking at the study overall: Three CD4 naive, three CD4 memory, two CD8 naive and one CD8 memory plate were used per donor. Findings of the study overall: Several donors held about 4.5% of naive CD4 clonotypes in common.

The CDR3 is made up of 15 amino acids. Germline-derived CDR1 and CDR2 are SGHRS and YFSETQ. With V trimmed by 4 bases and J by 5 bases, 8 bases remained unmatched. With regard to this clone: Its antigen remains unidentified.

Genomic DNA per cell subset filled all wells of several immunoSEQ plates. In the original processing: Filtering was not the same, since immunoSEQ gave junction-only sequences without quality scores. The repertoire was sequenced with immunoSEQ multiplex PCR; TCRdb's copy has only in-frame clones and lacks some. V and J calls and clone size come straight from that table; D and trimming were deduced from the DNA. Seen here are a few million clones, 85% to 95% observed once, and the top ten hold roughly 0.34%. The chain links TRBV5-1 to TRBJ1-3; TRBD1 aligns across 8 bases. This sequence originates from a man between 18 and 35 years old in good health. Some clones in this sample may be carry-over from other donors' samples. Input material: naive CD4+ T cells from PBMCs. As for subset: CD45RA+ positively selected. CDR3 sequence: CASSPQGAPRNTIYF. The CDR3 coding sequence is TGCGCCAGCAGCCCCCAGGGGGCGCCGAGAAACACCATATATTTT.